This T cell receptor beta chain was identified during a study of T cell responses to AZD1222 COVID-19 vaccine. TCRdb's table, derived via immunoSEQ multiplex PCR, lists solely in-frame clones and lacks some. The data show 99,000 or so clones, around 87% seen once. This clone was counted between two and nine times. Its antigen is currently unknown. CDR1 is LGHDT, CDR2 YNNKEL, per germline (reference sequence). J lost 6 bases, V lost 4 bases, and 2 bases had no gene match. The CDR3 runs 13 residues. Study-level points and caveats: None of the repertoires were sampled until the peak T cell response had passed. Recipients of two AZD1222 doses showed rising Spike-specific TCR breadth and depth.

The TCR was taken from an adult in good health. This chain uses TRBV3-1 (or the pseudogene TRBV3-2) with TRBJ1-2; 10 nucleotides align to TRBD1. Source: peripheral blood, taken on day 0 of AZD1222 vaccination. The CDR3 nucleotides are TGTGCCAGCAGCCCCGGGACAGGGGATGGCTACACCTTC. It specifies CASSPGTGDGYTF.